This entry features one T cell receptor beta chain sequence. This entry comes from a study of blood T cell repertoires in COVID-19. Study-wide context: Acute and convalescent COVID-19 samples came from the United States, Italy and Spain. Nucleic acid was either cDNA or gDNA, and it came from T cells, B-cell-depleted T cells, or PBMCs.

Germline-derived CDR1 and CDR2 are MNHNS and SASEGT. CDR3 length equals 16 residues. Trimming cost V 2 bases and J 3 bases, with 17 bases left between them. Authors' methods: It was from reference gene primer amplification that nucleated cell counts were estimated. Repertoires were generated with immunoSEQ multiplex PCR, while TCRdb's copy carries only in-frame clones and drops some. D and trimming come from the DNA, and the V and J calls and clone size come from that table. The sample carries about 62,000 clones, roughly 88% recorded once. This clonotype was obtained from a human donor in a cohort sampled during active COVID-19. The genes are TRBV6-1 and TRBJ2-7, with D possibly being TRBD2 (6 bases). The sequenced sample was peripheral blood. The CDR3 spells CASSEWKEGSLYEQYF. CDR3 DNA sequence: TGTGCCAGCAGTGAATGGAAGGAGGGGAGTCTCTACGAGCAGTACTTC.